These 2 T cell receptor gamma chains came from one sample sequenced in a study of Vδ1+ human thymocytes. Findings and limits, study-wide: Highly polyclonal TRG and TRD repertoires with Gaussian CDR3 length distributions appeared in thymus.

The antigens these receptors bind are not known. Extracted RNA was reverse transcribed into cDNA. Multiplex PCR used pooled V-gene forward primers and a constant-region reverse primer to amplify CDR3s. TCRdb repeated clone calling on the multiplex PCR reads with CATT. The sample lists about 36,000 gamma-chain clones; around 20% were seen once. The sample was Vdelta1+ gamma-delta thymocytes from the thymus. Subset specified: FACS-sorted CD3+ TCRalphabeta- TCRVdelta1+ TCRVdelta2- thymocytes. Receptors were obtained from a girl less than two years old who had congenital heart surgery.

This clone was detected a few times. Sequence at one end of the junction differs from germline and may be a read error. This chain links TRGV8 with TRGJP2. Germline V gene data show CDR1 as VENAVY and CDR2 as YDSYNSRV. The CDR3 has 16 residues. This CDR3 is CATWDISDRSDWIKTF. The CDR3 DNA follows: TGTGCCACCTGGGATATAAGTGATAGGAGTGATTGGATCAAGACGTTT.

Only a few counts were recorded for this clone. The rearrangement joins TRGV2 to TRGJ1 or TRGJ2. The V segment lost 3 bases and the J segment 9 bases; nucleotides outside the gene matches: 5. This CDR3 contains 11 residues. Germline loops: CDR1 EGSNGY, CDR2 YDSYNSKV. The chain's CDR3 is CATWDLTKKLF. DNA of the CDR3: TGTGCCACCTGGGACCTAACTAAGAAACTCTTT.